A selection of T cell receptor beta chains follows, all from one sample in a study of blood T cell repertoires in COVID-19. Here immunoSEQ multiplex PCR was the method, and the copy in TCRdb shows in-frame clones only, minus some. The sample lists roughly 200,000 clones, roughly nine tenths occurring once. Sequencing input: peripheral blood. These receptors all come from a young woman with active or convalescent COVID-19. Both conserved end residues are part of each CDR3. D genes are given only for firm matches. Not all rows give a size; the values are once, few, many and, for expanded clones, a class.

cdr3_aa cdr3_nt j_call v_call d_call clone_size
CAVSGQGPTYNSPLHF TGTGCCGTAAGCGGACAGGGGCCAACCTATAATTCACCCCTCCACTTT TRBJ1-6 TRBV10-3 TRBD1 -
CASTEGGGTDTQYF TGTGCCAGTACGGAGGGGGGGGGCACAGATACGCAGTATTTT TRBJ2-3 TRBV19 - once
CASSRGTGASSPLHF TGTGCCAGCTCACGGGGGACAGGGGCTTCTTCACCCCTCCACTTT TRBJ1-6 TRBV18 TRBD1 few
CASSFPPGQGNTEAFF TGTGCCAGCAGCTTCCCACCGGGACAGGGGAACACTGAAGCTTTCTTT TRBJ1-1 TRBV11-3 TRBD1 -
CASSMADNQPQHF TGTGCCAGCAGTATGGCAGACAATCAGCCCCAGCATTTT TRBJ1-5 TRBV27 - -
CASSPPSSGPNYEQYF TGTGCCAGCTCACCACCCTCTAGCGGGCCAAACTACGAGCAGTACTTC TRBJ2-7 TRBV18 TRBD2 -
CASSQASGDGYTF TGTGCCAGCAGCCAAGCTTCGGGGGATGGCTACACCTTC TRBJ1-2 TRBV3-1/TRBV3-2 - -
CASSRRTGAWTEAFF TGTGCCAGCAGTCGAAGGACAGGGGCTTGGACTGAAGCTTTCTTT TRBJ1-1 TRBV27 TRBD1 -
CASSQNSGWQPQHF TGTGCCAGCAGCCAAAATTCAGGGTGGCAGCCCCAGCATTTT TRBJ1-5 TRBV3-1/TRBV3-2 - -
CASSSPGQGQGNTIYF TGTGCCAGCAGCTCCCCGGGACAGGGGCAAGGAAACACCATATATTTT TRBJ1-3 TRBV11-3 TRBD1 -
CASSLRSSGPQETQYF TGTGCCAGCAGCTTACGGTCTAGCGGCCCCCAAGAGACCCAGTACTTC TRBJ2-5 TRBV13 TRBD2 once
CASSLEAIGQLGFNEQFF TGTGCCAGCAGCTTAGAGGCAATAGGACAGTTAGGATTTAATGAGCAGTTCTTC TRBJ2-1 TRBV7-9 - -
CASSGLERGGYNEQFF TGTGCCAGCAGTGGGCTGGAGCGGGGGGGATACAATGAGCAGTTCTTC TRBJ2-1 TRBV2 TRBD2 -
CASSLGFDLGGTGDYEQYF TGTGCCAGCAGCTTAGGGTTCGACCTTGGGGGGACAGGGGACTACGAGCAGTACTTC TRBJ2-7 TRBV11-3 TRBD1 -
CASSQETNQFF TGTGCCAGCAGCCAAGAGACTAACCAGTTCTTC TRBJ2-1 TRBV3-1/TRBV3-2 - -
CASSVPGGRGTEAFF TGTGCCAGCAGTGTCCCAGGGGGTCGGGGCACTGAAGCTTTCTTT TRBJ1-1 TRBV2 TRBD1 -
CASSVELGLEAFF TGTGCCAGCAGCGTAGAGCTGGGACTTGAAGCTTTCTTT TRBJ1-1 TRBV9 - few
CASTNQGAVSGANVLTF TGTGCCAGCACTAACCAGGGGGCTGTCTCTGGGGCCAACGTCCTGACTTTC TRBJ2-6 TRBV11-2 TRBD1 few
CASSPGLAGGRTGELFF TGTGCCAGCAGCCCAGGACTAGCGGGGGGGCGTACCGGGGAGCTGTTTTTT TRBJ2-2 TRBV7-6 TRBD2 -
CASSVLTSGRASENIQYF TGTGCCAGTAGTGTCTTGACTAGCGGGAGGGCCTCTGAAAACATTCAGTACTTC TRBJ2-4 TRBV19 TRBD2 -
CASSLGGLAGISYNEQFF TGTGCCAGCAGCTTAGGCGGACTAGCGGGGATCTCCTACAATGAGCAGTTCTTC TRBJ2-1 TRBV7-2 TRBD2 -
CASSLGAESYNEQFF TGTGCCAGCAGCTTAGGAGCGGAATCCTACAATGAGCAGTTCTTC TRBJ2-1 TRBV11-2 - -
CASTGQGVSNQPQHF TGTGCCAGCACTGGACAGGGCGTGAGCAATCAGCCCCAGCATTTT TRBJ1-5 TRBV7-2 TRBD1 -
CASSPGQGGNQYF TGTGCCAGCAGTCCTGGACAGGGAGGGAATCAGTACTTC TRBJ2-4 TRBV3-1/TRBV3-2 - -
CASRGDFPSQFF TGTGCCAGCAGGGGGGACTTCCCCTCTCAGTTCTTC TRBJ2-1 TRBV2 - -
CASSVTGGGGNTIYF TGTGCCAGCAGCGTCACAGGGGGCGGTGGAAACACCATATATTTT TRBJ1-3 TRBV7-9 TRBD1 -
CATSRDRSRHNEQFF TGTGCCACCAGCAGAGATAGGTCTAGGCACAATGAGCAGTTCTTC TRBJ2-1 TRBV15 - -
CASSFSGLAGGGETQYF TGTGCCAGCAGTTTCTCAGGACTAGCGGGGGGTGGAGAGACCCAGTACTTC TRBJ2-5 TRBV27 TRBD2 -
CASSLIGLQETQYF TGTGCCAGCAGCTTAATAGGACTCCAAGAGACCCAGTACTTC TRBJ2-5 TRBV13 - -
CASSPTFNYGYTF TGTGCCAGTAGCCCGACATTTAACTATGGCTACACCTTC TRBJ1-2 TRBV19 - -
CASEWDRDTRELFF TGTGCCAGCGAGTGGGACAGGGACACCAGGGAGCTGTTTTTT TRBJ2-2 TRBV6-5 TRBD1 -
CASSQDWLQATFTDTQYF TGTGCCAGCAGCCAAGATTGGTTACAGGCCACCTTCACAGATACGCAGTATTTT TRBJ2-3 TRBV3-1/TRBV3-2 - -
CASSQVQTEAFF TGTGCCAGCAGCCAGGTGCAGACTGAAGCTTTCTTT TRBJ1-1 TRBV7-9 - -